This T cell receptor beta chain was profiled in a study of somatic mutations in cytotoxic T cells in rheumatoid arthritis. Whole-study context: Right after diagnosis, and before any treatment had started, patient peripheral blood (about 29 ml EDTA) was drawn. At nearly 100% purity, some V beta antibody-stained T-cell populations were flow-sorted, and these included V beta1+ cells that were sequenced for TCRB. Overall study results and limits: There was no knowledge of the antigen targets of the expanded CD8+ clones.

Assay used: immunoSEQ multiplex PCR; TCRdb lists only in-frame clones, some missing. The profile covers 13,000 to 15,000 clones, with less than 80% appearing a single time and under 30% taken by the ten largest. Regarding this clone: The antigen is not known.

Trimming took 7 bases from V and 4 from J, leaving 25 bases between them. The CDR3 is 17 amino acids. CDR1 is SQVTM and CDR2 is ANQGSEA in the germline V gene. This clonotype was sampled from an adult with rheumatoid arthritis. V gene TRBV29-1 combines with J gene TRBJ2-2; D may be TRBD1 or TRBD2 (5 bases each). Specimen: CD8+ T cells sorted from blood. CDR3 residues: CSGWTGSSGRGTGELFF. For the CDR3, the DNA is TGCAGCGGGTGGACCGGTTCGTCGGGAAGGGGCACCGGGGAGCTGTTTTTT.